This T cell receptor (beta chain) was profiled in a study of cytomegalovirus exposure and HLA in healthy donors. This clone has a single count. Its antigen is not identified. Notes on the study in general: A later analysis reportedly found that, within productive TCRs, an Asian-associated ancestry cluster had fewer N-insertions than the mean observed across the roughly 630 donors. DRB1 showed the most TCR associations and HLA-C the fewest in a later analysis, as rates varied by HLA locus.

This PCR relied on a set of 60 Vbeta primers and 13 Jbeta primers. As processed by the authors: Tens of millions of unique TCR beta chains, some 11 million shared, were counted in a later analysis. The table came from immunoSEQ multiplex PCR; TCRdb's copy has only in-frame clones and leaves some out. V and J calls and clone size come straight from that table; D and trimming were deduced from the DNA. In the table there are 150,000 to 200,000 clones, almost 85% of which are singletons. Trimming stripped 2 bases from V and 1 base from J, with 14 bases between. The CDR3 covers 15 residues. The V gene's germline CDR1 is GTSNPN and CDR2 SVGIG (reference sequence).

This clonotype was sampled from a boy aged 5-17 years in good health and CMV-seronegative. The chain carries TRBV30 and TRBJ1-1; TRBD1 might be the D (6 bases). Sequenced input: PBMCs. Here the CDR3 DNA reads TGTGCCTGGAGTTCTCGGGGACACAAGAACACTGAAGCTTTCTTT. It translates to CAWSSRGHKNTEAFF.